Each of the 32 T cell receptor beta chains below was sequenced from the same sample in a study of spatial heterogeneity in lung cancer. As for time point: blood at routine non-recurrence follow-up after resection. Whole RNA obtained from tumor, nontumor lung or frozen PBMC underwent sequencing without sorting. TCRdb itself ran the 5' RACE reads through MiXCR, one entry per CDR3 protein. Of under 30,000 distinct CDR3 sequences listed, roughly 6% are singletons. Source: PBMCs, taken at follow-up. These receptors were obtained from a male donor with early-stage non-small cell lung cancer.

The chain joins TRBV10-3 to TRBJ2-1, with 16 bases fitting TRBD2. Germline V gene data show CDR1 as ENHRY and CDR2 as SYGVKD. This CDR3 comprises 16 residues. With 2 bases clipped from V and 6 bases from J, the junction kept 1 base outside the gene matches. The CDR3 sequence: CAISEGTSGRGNEQFF. The CDR3, as DNA: TGTGCCATCAGTGAGGGGACTAGCGGGAGGGGCAATGAGCAGTTCTTC.

V usage is TRBV12-3 or TRBV12-4 and J usage is TRBJ2-3; D possibly matches TRBD1 or TRBD2 (6 bases each). The CDR3 has 14 residues. The germline V and J ends were trimmed by 2 bases and 4 bases, with 10 bases remaining between them. The CDR3 DNA follows: TGTGCCAGCAGTTTATCGGGGGCGGCAGATACGCAGTATTTT. Its protein is CASSLSGAADTQYF.

This clonotype has a count of ten or more. The CDR3 nucleotides are TGTGCCAGCAGTTTAGACAGATACACTGAAGCTTTCTTT. Translation: CASSLDRYTEAFF. V usage is TRBV6-2 or TRBV6-3 and J usage is TRBJ1-1; D is perhaps TRBD1 (5 bases). Between the trimmed V and J ends, which lost 4 bases and 3 bases, there was a span of 9 bases. In germline, CDR1 is MNHEY, CDR2 SVGEGT. This CDR3 is built from 13 residues.

There are many counts of this clonotype. The genes are TRBV10-3 and TRBJ1-1, with TRBD1 matching over 7 bases. V gave up 6 bases and J gave up 2 bases; unmatched junction bases: 9. From germline, CDR1 is ENHRY and CDR2 SYGVKD. This CDR3 is 15 amino acids long. The DNA of the CDR3 is TGTGCCATCAGCGACCCGGGACAGACTAACACTGAAGCTTTCTTT. This sequence encodes CAISDPGQTNTEAFF.

This clonotype has at least ten counts. The genes are TRBV11-3 and TRBJ1-3, with D unclear. Deletions cut 3 bases from V and 0 bases from J, with 9 bases between. The germline gives CDR1 SGHNT, CDR2 YENEEA. The CDR3 spans 15 residues. This CDR3 is CASSFGDFSGNTIYF. For the CDR3, the DNA is TGTGCCAGCAGCTTTGGCGATTTCTCTGGAAACACCATATATTTT.

The chain uses TRBV12-3 or TRBV12-4 and TRBJ2-2, with 8 bases matching TRBD2. V lost 6 bases to trimming and J lost 4 bases; unmatched junction nucleotides: 4. This CDR3 is 14 amino acids long. The CDR3 DNA sequence: TGTGCCAGCAGCCAGCTAGCGGGCACCGGGGAGCTGTTTTTT. Residues: CASSQLAGTGELFF.

The sample holds many counts of this clonotype. The CDR3 region is CASSRLQDYSGNTIYF. CDR3 DNA sequence: TGTGCCAGCAGCCGTCTACAGGACTACTCTGGAAACACCATATATTTT. The chain carries TRBV3-1 and TRBJ1-3; D might be TRBD1 (5 bases). V lost 4 bases and J 0 bases, leaving 13 bases between the germline ends. Looked up from germline, CDR1 is LGHDT and CDR2 is YNNKEL (reference sequence). The CDR3 extends over 16 amino acids.

This clonotype was observed many times. The V and J genes are TRBV5-1 and TRBJ2-7, with TRBD1 identical over 11 bases. Trimming cost V 0 bases and J 7 bases; bases outside gene matches: 6. This CDR3 comprises 15 residues. Germline values: CDR1 SGHRS, CDR2 YFSETQ. In DNA, the CDR3 is TGCGCCAGCAGCTTGGAAGGACAGGGGGCTGGAGAGCAGTACGTC. It specifies CASSLEGQGAGEQYV.

This clonotype has a handful of counts. The chain links TRBV7-9 to TRBJ2-1; D is possibly TRBD1 or TRBD2 (5 bases each). The CDR3 is 13 residues long. Germline V gives CDR1 SEHNR, CDR2 FQNEAQ (reference sequence). V lost 1 base, J lost 6 bases, and 7 bases lay in between. As DNA, the CDR3 is TGTGCCAGCAGCTTAGGAGGGGTCAATGAGCAGTTCTTC. Amino acids: CASSLGGVNEQFF. Using reference TRBV7-9 and TRBJ2-1 for the parts outside the CDR3, the full variable domain is DTGVSQNPRHKITKRGQNVTFRCDPISEHNRLYWYRQTLGQGPEFLTYFQNEAQLEKSRLLSDRFSAERPKGSFSTLEIQRTEQGDSAMYLCASSLGGVNEQFFGPGTRLTVL.

This clonotype was seen at least ten times. The chain recombines TRBV12-2 with TRBJ2-7; TRBD1 was called by the table and not checked on the DNA. TRBV12-2 is designated a pseudogene. The CDR3 consists of 16 residues. CDR3 coding DNA: TGTGCAAGTCGCTTGGGAGGACAGGTATACTCCTACGAGCAGTACTTC. It codes for CASRLGGQVYSYEQYF.

Only a few counts were recorded for this clonotype. The rearrangement joins TRBV18 to TRBJ2-7; 7 bases are shared with TRBD1. Trimming took 3 bases from V and 3 from J; bases not matched to a gene: 5. The germline V gene has CDR1 KGHSH and CDR2 LQKENI. The CDR3 has 14 amino acids. The CDR3 protein is CASSPGQSNYEQYF. CDR3 coding DNA: TGTGCCAGCTCACCGGGACAGTCGAACTACGAGCAGTACTTC.

This clonotype was counted at least ten times. The chain employs TRBV19 and TRBJ2-4, with 8 bases that match TRBD1. Unmatched junction bases numbered 8, after V lost 5 bases and J lost 8 bases. Germline V CDR1 and CDR2: LNHDA, SQIVND (reference sequence). This CDR3 has 14 amino acids. The CDR3 here is CASSLRQGLDIQYF. CDR3 in DNA: TGTGCCAGTAGTCTAAGACAGGGGTTGGACATTCAGTACTTC.

This clonotype occurred many times. The chain recombines TRBV24-1 with TRBJ2-1; 12 nucleotides line up with TRBD2. Per germline, CDR1 KGHDR and CDR2 SFDVKD. This CDR3 has 15 residues. The V segment lost 9 bases and the J segment 4 bases; nucleotides outside the gene matches: 6. CDR3 protein: CATSGLAGRYNEQFF. The CDR3 nucleotides read TGTGCCACCTCCGGACTAGCGGGAAGGTACAATGAGCAGTTCTTC.

The sample holds a few counts of this clonotype. J is TRBJ1-3 and V is TRBV4-2, with D tentatively TRBD1 (6 bases). The CDR3 has 15 residues. Germline values: CDR1 LGHNA, CDR2 YNFKEQ. Trimming removed 4 bases from V and 2 bases from J, with 12 bases in between. The CDR3 nucleotides read TGTGCCAGCAGCCTAGAACAGGGAACTGGAAACACCATATATTTT. As protein: CASSLEQGTGNTIYF.

This clonotype was counted many times. This chain uses TRBV14 with TRBJ2-1; TRBD2 is a possible D gene (5 bases). CDR1 SGHDN and CDR2 FVKESK come from the germline V gene. CDR3 length equals 17 residues. Trimming cost V 4 bases and J 1 base, with 17 bases left between them. CDR3: CASSPSWGATSYNEQFF. CDR3 sequence (DNA): TGTGCCAGCAGCCCATCGTGGGGAGCTACGTCCTACAATGAGCAGTTCTTC.

This clonotype was recorded many times. The chain couples TRBV6-2 or TRBV6-3 to TRBJ1-5; 7 bases agree with TRBD1. With V trimmed by 2 bases and J by 6 bases, 7 bases remained unmatched. Germline V gene sequence: CDR1 MNHEY, CDR2 SVGEGT. The CDR3 length is 15 residues. The CDR3 loop reads CASSYTTGFGQPQHF. CDR3 in DNA: TGTGCCAGCAGTTACACGACAGGGTTTGGTCAGCCCCAGCATTTT.

In this sample, this clonotype turned up many times. The chain combines TRBV11-2 with TRBJ2-6; a weak D match, TRBD1 (6 bases). V lost 6 bases and J lost 2, with 11 bases in between. This CDR3 contains 15 residues. Germline V gives CDR1 SGHAT, CDR2 FQNNGV. CDR3 coding DNA: TGTGCCAGCAGGCCGCACAGGGCTGGGGCCAACGTCCTGACTTTC. It yields the protein CASRPHRAGANVLTF. The full variable domain, rest sourced from reference TRBV11-2 and TRBJ2-6, is EAGVAQSPRYKIIEKRQSVAFWCNPISGHATLYWYQQILGQGPKLLIQFQNNGVVDDSQLPKDRFSAERLKGVDSTLKIQPAKLEDSAVYLCASRPHRAGANVLTFGAGSRLTVL.

This clonotype was seen at least ten times. The chain recombines TRBV7-2 with TRBJ2-5; TRBD2 matches at 9 bases. The CDR3 is 17 residues long. Trimming took 1 base from V and 5 from J; bases not matched to a gene: 11. The V gene's germline CDR1 is SGHTA and CDR2 FQGNSA. CDR3 in amino acids: CASSLVGLAGTGETQYF. The CDR3 bases are TGTGCCAGCAGCTTAGTCGGGCTAGCGGGGACGGGGGAGACCCAGTACTTC.

This clonotype was picked up many times. Written as DNA, the CDR3 is TGTGCCAGCAGCCCCGGACAGAACAACGCTGAAGCTTTCTTT. Its translation is CASSPGQNNAEAFF. The V gene is TRBV7-3, the J gene TRBJ1-1, with D possibly TRBD1 on 6 matching bases. With 5 bases removed from V and 6 bases from J, the gap between germline ends came to 16 bases. The length of the CDR3 is 14 residues. Germline values: CDR1 SGHTA, CDR2 FQGTGA.

This clonotype was counted ten times or more. The chain employs TRBV29-1 and TRBJ2-5; 7 nucleotides agree with TRBD1. Germline trimming cut 0 bases from V and 4 bases from J; bases unmatched to any gene: 11. In germline, CDR1 is SQVTM, CDR2 ANQGSEA. The CDR3 covers 16 residues. The CDR3, as DNA: TGCAGCGTTGAAGATCCAACCCGGGACAGTCTAGAGACCCAGTACTTC. Amino acids: CSVEDPTRDSLETQYF.

This clonotype was detected many times. This rearrangement joins TRBV10-3 to TRBJ2-5; 10 nucleotides match TRBD2. V lost 10 bases and J lost 2; bases outside the gene matches: 10. Germline lookup yields CDR1 ENHRY and CDR2 SYGVKD. The CDR3 runs 15 residues. CDR3 nucleotides: TGTGCCACCAAGGGTCTAGCGGGGGTGCAAGAGACCCAGTACTTC. Encoded protein: CATKGLAGVQETQYF.

This clonotype was seen a handful of times. V usage is TRBV6-5 and J usage is TRBJ2-3; 9 nucleotides match TRBD2. V shed 6 bases and J 6 bases; nucleotides not matched to a gene: 7. This CDR3 has 14 amino acids. In germline, CDR1 is MNHEY, CDR2 SVGAGI. CDR3 nucleotide sequence: TGTGCCAGCAGACCCTGGCGGGGGGGGGATACGCAGTATTTT. This codes for CASRPWRGGDTQYF.

This clonotype was observed at least ten times. V is TRBV24-1 and J is TRBJ2-1; 12 nucleotides match TRBD2. This CDR3 comprises 16 residues. Trimming took 4 bases from V and 7 from J; bases not matched to a gene: 7. Per germline, CDR1 KGHDR and CDR2 SFDVKD. CDR3 nucleotides: TGTGCCACCAGTGAACTAACTAGCGGGAGGATGAATGAGCAGTTCTTC. Amino acid sequence: CATSELTSGRMNEQFF.

This clonotype was observed many times. The gene calls are TRBV20-1 and TRBJ1-2; TRBD1 agrees at 7 bases. CDR1 is DFQATT, CDR2 SNEGSKA, per germline (reference sequence). V shed 5 bases and J 5 bases; nucleotides not matched to a gene: 5. The CDR3 is made up of 12 amino acids. The CDR3 protein is CSAEGAIYGYTF. CDR3 bases: TGCAGTGCTGAGGGGGCCATTTATGGCTACACCTTC.

This clonotype was counted at least ten times. V and J are TRBV14 and TRBJ1-3; D is undetermined. The CDR3 has 17 residues. Trimming pared 3 bases from V and 0 bases from J, leaving 15 bases between. Germline V gives CDR1 SGHDN, CDR2 FVKESK. This CDR3 reads CASSQLVSAVSGNTIYF. In DNA, the CDR3 is TGTGCCAGCAGCCAGTTAGTATCGGCCGTCTCTGGAAACACCATATATTTT.

In this sample, this clonotype turned up many times. V usage is TRBV4-2 and J usage is TRBJ1-3; D unresolved. Trimming shortened V by 1 base and J by 0 bases, and 10 bases separated the two germline ends. Germline values: CDR1 LGHNA, CDR2 YNFKEQ. The CDR3 totals 16 residues. As DNA, the CDR3 is TGTGCCAGCAGCCAAGTACTCCTCAGCTCTGGAAACACCATATATTTT. It yields the protein CASSQVLLSSGNTIYF.

This clonotype has at least ten counts. This sequence joins TRBV5-6 and TRBJ1-2; tentatively, D is TRBD1 (6 bases). The CDR3 runs to 12 residues. The V and J ends lost 6 bases and 4 bases respectively, with 10 bases between them. CDR1 is SGHDT and CDR2 is YYEEEE in the germline V gene. The CDR3 reads CASTGDSYGYTF. The CDR3 DNA is TGTGCCAGCACAGGGGATAGCTATGGCTACACCTTC. The whole variable domain, remainder taken from reference TRBV5-6 and TRBJ1-2, is DAGVTQSPTHLIKTRGQQVTLRCSPKSGHDTVSWYQQALGQGPQFIFQYYEEEERQRGNFPDRFSGHQFPNYSSELNVNALLLGDSALYLCASTGDSYGYTFGSGTRLTVV.

This clonotype was observed many times. V is TRBV7-6 and J is TRBJ2-5, with TRBD1 as a possible D gene (5 bases). The V gene's germline CDR1 is SGHVS and CDR2 FNYEAQ. The V and J ends lost 2 bases and 9 bases respectively, with 13 bases between them. This CDR3 is built from 13 residues. This CDR3 reads CASSLTELGPQYF. DNA for the CDR3: TGTGCCAGCAGCTTAACGGAGTTGGGGCCCCAGTACTTC.

This clonotype was picked up many times. This chain links TRBV18 with TRBJ2-5; D not certain. CDR1 and CDR2 (germline): KGHSH, LQKENI. The CDR3 has 14 residues. Trimming took 0 bases from V and 1 from J, leaving 6 bases between them. The CDR3 nucleotides are TGTGCCAGCTCACCACCCACCCGCCAAGAGACCCAGTACTTC. Translating gives CASSPPTRQETQYF.

Only a few counts were recorded for this clonotype. The chain is built from TRBV2 and TRBJ1-1; no clear D. This CDR3 contains 14 residues. Deletions cut 5 bases from V and 6 bases from J, with 16 bases between. The V gene's germline CDR1 is SNHLY and CDR2 FYNNEI. The CDR3: CASSIGVGTAEAFF. As DNA, the CDR3 is TGTGCCAGCAGTATAGGCGTTGGTACAGCTGAAGCTTTCTTT.

This clonotype was recorded at least ten times. The V and J genes are TRBV7-9 and TRBJ1-2, with 8 bases that match TRBD1. Looked up from germline, CDR1 is SEHNR and CDR2 is FQNEAQ (reference sequence). The CDR3 extends over 14 amino acids. Germline trimming cut 3 bases from V and 4 bases from J; bases unmatched to any gene: 4. The CDR3 loop is CASSLGQAPYGYTF. The CDR3 DNA is TGTGCCAGCAGCTTGGGACAGGCGCCCTATGGCTACACCTTC.

This clonotype was counted many times. The chain combines TRBV29-1 with TRBJ1-1; no clear D. The CDR3 runs to 12 residues. V lost 8 bases to trimming and J lost 8 bases, with 18 bases between them. In germline, CDR1 is SQVTM, CDR2 ANQGSEA. Written as DNA, the CDR3 is TGCAGCACCGGACGGGAACTCACGGAAGCTTTCTTT. Translated, it gives CSTGRELTEAFF.